This T cell receptor beta chain was found in a study of blood T cell repertoires in COVID-19. Study information: Acute and convalescent COVID-19 samples came from the United States, Italy and Spain. T cells, B-cell-depleted T cells, or PBMCs provided the cDNA or gDNA that served as material.

Sequenced by immunoSEQ multiplex PCR; TCRdb stores in-frame clones only, minus some. The data contain about 120,000 clones, approximately 90% of them singletons. To note about this clone: The same CDR3 is also encoded by other DNA sequences in this sample.

In germline, CDR1 is MNHEY, CDR2 SVGAGI. The V gene lost 6 bases and the J gene lost 2 bases, with 10 bases spanning the gap. The CDR3 totals 14 residues. The specimen sequenced was peripheral blood. The TCR was taken from a woman aged 50 to 60 with acute or convalescent COVID-19. This chain uses TRBV6-5 with TRBJ1-4; D possibly corresponds to TRBD1 (5 bases). The CDR3 sequence: CASSLGGTNEKLFF. CDR3 coding DNA: TGTGCCAGCAGCCTGGGGGGGACTAATGAAAAACTGTTTTTT.